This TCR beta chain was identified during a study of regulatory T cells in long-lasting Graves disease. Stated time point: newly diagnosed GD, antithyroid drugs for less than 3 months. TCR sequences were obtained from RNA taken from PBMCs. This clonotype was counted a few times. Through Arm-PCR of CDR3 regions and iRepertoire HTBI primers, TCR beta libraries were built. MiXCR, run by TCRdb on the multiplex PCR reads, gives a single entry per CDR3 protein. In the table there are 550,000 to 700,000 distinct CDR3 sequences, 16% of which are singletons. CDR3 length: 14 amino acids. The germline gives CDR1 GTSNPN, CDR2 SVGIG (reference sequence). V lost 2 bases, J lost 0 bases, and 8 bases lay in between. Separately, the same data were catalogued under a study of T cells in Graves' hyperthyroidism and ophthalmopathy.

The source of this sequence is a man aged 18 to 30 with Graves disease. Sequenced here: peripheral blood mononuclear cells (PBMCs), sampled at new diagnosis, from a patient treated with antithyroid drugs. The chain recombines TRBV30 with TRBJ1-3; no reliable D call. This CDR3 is CAWSFGDSGNTIYF. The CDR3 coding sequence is TGTGCCTGGAGTTTCGGAGACTCTGGAAACACCATATATTTT.